This T cell receptor beta chain came from a study of cytomegalovirus exposure and HLA in healthy donors. Study results and limitations: The study assumed roughly uniform donor sequencing depth for presence/absence analyses. Researchers counted 150 to 200 TCR beta chains as cytomegalovirus-associated.

The donors (healthy individuals) were bone marrow donors. PCR primers comprised 60 Vbeta and 13 Jbeta primers. Generated by immunoSEQ multiplex PCR, the TCRdb table keeps only in-frame clones and is missing some. The sample includes under 140,000 clones, around 80% of them seen just once. As for this clone: Its antigen remains unknown.

The TCR sequence derives from a woman aged 60-75 years in good health and CMV-seropositive. The sequencing sample was made of PBMCs.

This CDR3 reads CASSGGKGSSYEQYF. CDR3 DNA: TGTGCCAGCAGCGGGGGGAAGGGAAGCTCCTACGAGCAGTACTTC. The chain employs TRBV6-5 and TRBJ2-7; 7 nucleotides line up with TRBD2. This CDR3 region has 15 residues. Germline V gives CDR1 MNHEY, CDR2 SVGAGI. V gave up 6 bases and J gave up 0 bases; unmatched junction bases: 8.